This TCR beta chain originates from a study of blood T cell repertoires in COVID-19. Study overall: Nucleic acid was either cDNA or gDNA, and it came from T cells, B-cell-depleted T cells, or PBMCs.

Original processing methods: Reference gene primer amplification yielded estimated nucleated cell counts. Assay: immunoSEQ multiplex PCR; the TCRdb copy retains only in-frame clones and omits some. Clonal size and the V and J genes are those of that table, whereas D and trimming came from the DNA. The table lists 24,000 or so clones, 85% to 90% of them singletons. The ends lost 1 base at V and 3 bases at J; junction bases unmatched: 6. Germline V CDR1 and CDR2: LNHDA, SQIVND (reference sequence). The CDR3 runs to 16 residues. This chain uses TRBV19 with TRBJ1-5, with TRBD1 identical over 7 bases. This TCR came from an elderly woman with acute or convalescent COVID-19. The sample comprised peripheral blood. The CDR3: CASSIGEDRTNQPQHF. In DNA form, the CDR3 reads TGTGCCAGTAGTATAGGGGAGGACAGGACCAATCAGCCCCAGCATTTT.